Listed here are 25 T cell receptor beta chains from one sample, sequenced in a study of radiotherapy plus CTLA-4 blockade in lung cancer. Assay used: immunoSEQ multiplex PCR; TCRdb lists only in-frame clones, some missing. Among 95,000 to 150,000 clones listed, around 90% were seen once. Specimen: peripheral blood, collected from a patient treated with radiotherapy plus ipilimumab. These receptors originate from a human donor with non-small cell lung cancer that progressed on radiotherapy plus ipilimumab.

This clone was seen just once. The gene calls are TRBV13 and TRBJ2-1, with TRBD2 identical over 16 bases. CDR1 and CDR2 (germline): PRHDT, FYEKMQ (reference sequence). The ends lost 4 bases at V and 8 bases at J; junction bases unmatched: 11. This CDR3 spans 18 amino acids. CDR3 in DNA: TGTGCCAGCAGCTCGCAAATGGGGACTAGCGGGAGGGCCTATGAGCAGTTCTTC. Translation: CASSSQMGTSGRAYEQFF.

This chain joins TRBV7-6 and TRBJ2-2; the D call may be TRBD1 or TRBD2 (5 bases each). V dropped 3 bases and J dropped 2 bases, with 16 bases sitting between them. This CDR3 region has 17 residues. Germline V gene data show CDR1 as SGHVS and CDR2 as FNYEAQ. The CDR3 DNA follows: TGTGCCAGCAGCTTGAGGGGACGGCCAAAAAACACCGGGGAGCTGTTTTTT. Translation: CASSLRGRPKNTGELFF.

This clone was recorded a few times. Here the CDR3 DNA reads TGTGCCAGCAGAAGCACGGCCTTTAGCAATCAGCCCCAGCATTTT. Encoded protein: CASRSTAFSNQPQHF. This chain links TRBV6-5 with TRBJ1-5; D call uncertain. V lost 6 bases and J 0 bases, leaving 12 bases between the germline ends. This CDR3 has 15 amino acids. Germline V lookup: CDR1 MNHEY, CDR2 SVGAGI.

The chain uses TRBV5-1 and TRBJ1-4; D might be TRBD1 (5 bases). This CDR3 is 16 amino acids long. Germline V lookup: CDR1 SGHRS, CDR2 YFSETQ. V lost 0 bases, J lost 1 base, and 10 bases lay in between. CDR3 protein: CASSLVLRGTNEKLFF. The DNA of the CDR3 is TGCGCCAGCAGCTTGGTCCTAAGGGGAACTAATGAAAAACTGTTTTTT.

This rearrangement joins TRBV12-5 to TRBJ1-2; maybe TRBD1 (6 bases). Trimming pared 0 bases from V and 2 bases from J, leaving 10 bases between. CDR3 length equals 15 residues. The germline CDR1 and CDR2 sequences are LGHNT and FRNRAP. CDR3 residues: CASGLVLGQNYGYTF. The CDR3, as DNA: TGTGCTAGTGGTTTGGTACTTGGACAGAACTATGGCTACACCTTC.

This clone was detected once. V and J are TRBV9 and TRBJ2-3; maybe TRBD1 (5 bases). Germline-derived CDR1 and CDR2 are SGDLS and YYNGEE. Trimming took off 0 bases at V and 4 bases at J, with 6 bases between the two ends. This CDR3 region has 13 residues. The CDR3 loop is CASSVGQPDTQYF. The CDR3 coding sequence is TGTGCCAGCAGCGTAGGACAGCCAGATACGCAGTATTTT.

The V call is TRBV27, the J call TRBJ2-7; 8 bases align to TRBD2. V shed 5 bases and J 3 bases; nucleotides not matched to a gene: 6. The germline gives CDR1 MNHEY, CDR2 SMNVEV (reference sequence). The CDR3 contains 14 residues. The CDR3 nucleotides read TGTGCCAGCAGTCGGGCGGGGGGCAGCTACGAGCAGTACTTC. It encodes CASSRAGGSYEQYF.

The V call is TRBV14, the J call TRBJ2-5, with a weak D call TRBD2 (6 bases). Trimming removed 5 bases at V and 8 bases at J, with 15 bases between. The germline CDR1 and CDR2 sequences are SGHDN and FVKESK. The CDR3 has 13 amino acids. The CDR3 protein is CASSSLLATTQYF. CDR3 DNA: TGTGCCAGCAGCTCCCTTCTAGCGACCACCCAGTACTTC.

The V gene is TRBV25-1, the J gene TRBJ1-1; no reliable D call. From germline, CDR1 is MGHDK and CDR2 SYGVNS. The CDR3 runs to 12 residues. V lost 3 bases, J lost 2 bases, and 4 bases lay in between. Here the CDR3 DNA reads TGTGCCAGCAGTGACCCAAACACTGAAGCTTTCTTT. It translates to CASSDPNTEAFF.

This clone was counted once. The rearrangement joins TRBV27 to TRBJ2-3; 8 nucleotides match TRBD2. The junction had 12 bases not matched to a gene; V was cut back by 4 bases and J by 6 bases. This CDR3 spans 16 amino acids. Germline V gene sequence: CDR1 MNHEY, CDR2 SMNVEV (reference sequence). CDR3 region: CASSSLGRGVADTQYF. The CDR3 nucleotides are TGTGCCAGCAGTTCCCTGGGGCGGGGGGTGGCCGATACGCAGTATTTT.

The chain links TRBV7-9 to TRBJ2-7; TRBD1 aligns across 9 bases. Looked up from germline, CDR1 is SEHNR and CDR2 is FQNEAQ (reference sequence). CDR3 size: 14 residues. With V trimmed by 4 bases and J by 6 bases, 7 bases remained unmatched. The CDR3 region is CASSSGTGQGEQYF. The CDR3, as DNA: TGTGCCAGCAGCTCGGGGACAGGGCAGGGCGAGCAGTACTTC.

The chain combines TRBV6-1 with TRBJ2-1; TRBD2 matches at 11 bases. The CDR3 consists of 15 residues. Trimming at V came to 1 base and at J to 7 bases, leaving 3 bases not matched to a gene. CDR1 and CDR2 from the germline V gene are MNHNS and SASEGT. This CDR3 is CASSEEVAGGNEQFF. The CDR3 DNA is TGTGCCAGCAGTGAAGAAGTAGCGGGAGGGAATGAGCAGTTCTTC.

This sequence joins TRBV9 and TRBJ1-3; D is unclear. The germline gives CDR1 SGDLS, CDR2 YYNGEE. The CDR3 sequence is 16 residues long. Trimming pared 0 bases from V and 0 bases from J, leaving 10 bases between. CDR3 coding DNA: TGTGCCAGCAGCGTAGGCCAGCCGCGCTCTGGAAACACCATATATTTT. Translated: CASSVGQPRSGNTIYF.

The genes are TRBV18 and TRBJ1-2; a possible D gene is TRBD1 (5 bases). CDR1 is KGHSH, CDR2 LQKENI, per germline. The V end was cut by 6 bases, the J end by 0 bases, with 14 bases between. The length of the CDR3 is 15 residues. This CDR3 reads CASSTSWGSNYGYTF. Here the CDR3 DNA reads TGTGCCAGCTCTACGTCCTGGGGCTCTAACTATGGCTACACCTTC. Together with reference TRBV18 and TRBJ1-2, the CDR3 gives the full variable domain: NAGVMQNPRHLVRRRGQEARLRCSPMKGHSHVYWYRQLPEEGLKFMVYLQKENIIDESGMPKERFSAEFPKEGPSILRIQQVVRGDSAAYFCASSTSWGSNYGYTFGSGTRLTVV.

This clone showed up just once. The chain joins TRBV25-1 to TRBJ2-7; 12 bases match TRBD1. Germline V gives CDR1 MGHDK, CDR2 SYGVNS. With V trimmed by 3 bases and J by 9 bases, 6 bases remained unmatched. CDR3 length: 14 residues. The CDR3 nucleotides are TGTGCCAGCAGTGACTCCGGGACAGGGGGCGTGCAGTACTTC. This encodes CASSDSGTGGVQYF.

The rearrangement joins TRBV7-9 to TRBJ2-5; 8 nucleotides agree with TRBD2. This CDR3 is built from 12 residues. With V trimmed by 8 bases and J by 5 bases, 4 bases remained unmatched. CDR1 is SEHNR and CDR2 is FQNEAQ in the germline V gene (reference sequence). The CDR3 is CASVGRGETQYF. Written as DNA, the CDR3 is TGTGCCAGCGTCGGGAGGGGGGAGACCCAGTACTTC.

The gene calls are TRBV6-5 and TRBJ1-2, with D possibly being TRBD1 (5 bases). The CDR3 covers 16 residues. V lost 0 bases and J 4 bases, leaving 15 bases between the germline ends. Germline V lookup: CDR1 MNHEY, CDR2 SVGAGI. The CDR3 loop is CASSYSRDAARYGYTF. DNA of the CDR3: TGTGCCAGCAGTTACTCCAGGGACGCGGCCCGCTATGGCTACACCTTC.

The rearrangement links TRBV4-2 to TRBJ1-2; TRBD1 agrees at 8 bases. Germline V lookup: CDR1 LGHNA, CDR2 YNFKEQ. The CDR3 covers 17 residues. J gave up 8 bases and V 0 bases, and 14 bases lay outside the gene matches. The CDR3 loop reads CASSQDSGQGAVLGYTF. CDR3 sequence (DNA): TGTGCCAGCAGCCAAGATTCTGGGCAGGGGGCCGTTTTGGGCTACACCTTC.

The V call is TRBV7-9, the J call TRBJ1-2; 7 nucleotides agree with TRBD1. The CDR3 is made up of 14 amino acids. Germline V lookup: CDR1 SEHNR, CDR2 FQNEAQ (reference sequence). J was trimmed by 4 bases and V by 1 base; bases with no gene match: 3. This chain's CDR3 is CASSLGGTAYGYTF. The CDR3 bases are TGTGCCAGCAGCTTAGGGGGGACAGCCTATGGCTACACCTTC.

The chain carries TRBV19 and TRBJ1-5; 9 positions agree with TRBD1. The V segment lost 8 bases and the J segment 6 bases; nucleotides outside the gene matches: 8. The germline CDR1 and CDR2 sequences are LNHDA and SQIVND (reference sequence). The CDR3 is made up of 14 amino acids. The CDR3 DNA reads TGTGCCAGTGACCCACAGGGGGCAAGTCAGCCCCAGCATTTT. Translated: CASDPQGASQPQHF.

The chain uses TRBV5-1 and TRBJ2-7; no clear D gene. The CDR3 runs 11 residues. The V gene's germline CDR1 is SGHRS and CDR2 YFSETQ. The germline V and J ends were trimmed by 7 bases and 3 bases, with 8 bases remaining between them. CDR3: CASRIDYEQYF. CDR3 sequence (DNA): TGCGCCAGCCGAATCGACTACGAGCAGTACTTC.

This chain joins TRBV7-3 and TRBJ2-1, with 11 bases aligning to TRBD2. This CDR3 contains 14 residues. Germline assignment: CDR1 SGHTA and CDR2 FQGTGA. The J segment lost 9 bases and the V segment lost 5 bases, leaving 6 bases of the junction unmatched. The CDR3: CASSQTSGRGEQFF. The CDR3 nucleotides read TGTGCCAGCAGCCAAACTAGCGGGAGAGGTGAGCAGTTCTTC.

The rearrangement joins TRBV2 to TRBJ2-2; 12 nucleotides match TRBD2. There are 15 residues in the CDR3. J lost 4 bases, V lost 6 bases, and 3 bases had no gene match. The germline CDR1 and CDR2 sequences are SNHLY and FYNNEI. The CDR3, as DNA: TGTGCCAGCAGGCTAGCGGGAGGGATCACCGGGGAGCTGTTTTTT. It encodes CASRLAGGITGELFF.

This chain uses TRBV19 with TRBJ1-1, with TRBD1 as a possible D gene (6 bases). The CDR3 length is 15 residues. Germline V CDR1 and CDR2: LNHDA, SQIVND (reference sequence). Trimming took off 1 base at V and 4 bases at J, with 13 bases between the two ends. CDR3 in DNA: TGTGCCAGTAGTATAGGCAGGGGTAGAGCCACTGAAGCTTTCTTT. This sequence encodes CASSIGRGRATEAFF.

The CDR3 region is CASSASGRTDTQYF. The CDR3 DNA is TGTGCCAGCAGCGCTAGCGGCCGCACAGATACGCAGTATTTT. J is TRBJ2-3 and V is TRBV7-9, with 7 nucleotides matching TRBD2. The CDR3 contains 14 residues. The V gene end was trimmed by 5 bases and the J gene end by 1 base; junction bases not matched to a gene: 3. The germline V gene has CDR1 SEHNR and CDR2 FQNEAQ (reference sequence). Full variable domain (rest looked up from reference TRBV7-9 and TRBJ2-3): DTGVSQNPRHKITKRGQNVTFRCDPISEHNRLYWYRQTLGQGPEFLTYFQNEAQLEKSRLLSDRFSAERPKGSFSTLEIQRTEQGDSAMYLCASSASGRTDTQYFGPGTRLTVL.